This T cell receptor (beta chain) was recovered during a study of siplizumab effects on memory and regulatory T cells. Looking at the study overall: Pairing was applied to the mixed lymphocyte reactions, which contained siplizumab at about 0.94 ug/mL or no drug. Study outcomes and limitations: Confirmatory evidence of suppressive function in proliferating siplizumab-culture Tregs was not obtained. The study found naive T cells seemingly more diverse than memory cells and seemingly major alloresponse contributors.

Sequencing used immunoSEQ multiplex PCR; TCRdb keeps in-frame clones, though not all of them. The repertoire holds just under 20,000 clones, with about 40% as singletons. Trimming pared 0 bases from V and 7 bases from J, leaving 10 bases between. The germline V gene encodes CDR1 MNHEY and CDR2 SVGAGI. The CDR3 has 15 residues. Turning to this clone: Its antigen is still unknown.

The mixed lymphocyte reaction cells underwent coculture at 37°C for six to seven days. CFSE marked responder PBMCs and Violet Dye marked stimulator PBMCs, which were mixed 1:1. This chain connects TRBV6-5 to TRBJ1-6; D not resolved. The TCR comes from a human donor in good health; the cells came from an allogeneic mixed lymphocyte reaction. Some clones in this sample may be carry-over from other donors' samples. The material sequenced was CFSE-low (dividing) CD4+ T cells sorted from an allogeneic mixed lymphocyte reaction. CDR3 in amino acids: CASSYSKWVNSPLHF. The CDR3 bases are TGTGCCAGCAGTTACTCGAAATGGGTAAATTCACCCCTCCACTTT.